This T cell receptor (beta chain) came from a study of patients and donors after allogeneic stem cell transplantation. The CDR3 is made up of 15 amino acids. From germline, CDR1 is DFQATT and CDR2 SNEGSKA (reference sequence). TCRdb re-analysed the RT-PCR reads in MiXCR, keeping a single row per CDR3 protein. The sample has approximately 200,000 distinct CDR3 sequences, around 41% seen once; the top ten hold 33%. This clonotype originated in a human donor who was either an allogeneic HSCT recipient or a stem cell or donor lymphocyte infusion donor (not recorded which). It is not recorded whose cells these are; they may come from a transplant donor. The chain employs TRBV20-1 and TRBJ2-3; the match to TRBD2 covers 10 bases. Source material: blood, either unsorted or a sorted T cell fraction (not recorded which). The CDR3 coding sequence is TGCAGCGCCATTCTTCTAGCGGGAGACGGCAATACGCAGTATTTT. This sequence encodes CSAILLAGDGNTQYF.